This T cell receptor beta chain was sequenced during a study of blood T cell repertoires in COVID-19. From germline, CDR1 is MRHNA and CDR2 SNTAGT. The CDR3 length is 18 residues. After removal of 5 bases from V and 2 bases from J, the junction contained 14 bases not matched to a gene. TCRdb's table, derived via immunoSEQ multiplex PCR, lists solely in-frame clones and lacks some. The repertoire holds 150,000 to 200,000 clones, with about 86% as singletons. This clonotype was obtained from a woman of 80 years or more with acute or convalescent COVID-19. This rearrangement joins TRBV6-4 to TRBJ2-3; 9 nucleotides line up with TRBD2. Sample: peripheral blood. CDR3 nucleotide sequence: TGTGCCAGCAGTCGACTCGGGGGACTAGCTGGGGTCACAGATACGCAGTATTTT. Protein sequence: CASSRLGGLAGVTDTQYF.